The 21 T cell receptor beta chains presented below share a single source sample, sequenced in a study of cytomegalovirus exposure and HLA in healthy donors. The PCR made use of 60 Vbeta and 13 Jbeta primers. Libraries were prepared by immunoSEQ multiplex PCR; TCRdb keeps only in-frame clonotypes and omits some of them. The sample yields about 85,000 clones, around 80% seen once. Input material: PBMCs. Receptors were obtained from a woman in her forties or fifties in good health and CMV-seropositive.

In regard to this clone: Sequence at one end of the junction differs from germline and may be a read error. This chain connects TRBV10-2 to TRBJ1-1; 8 bases are a match to TRBD1. The germline V gene encodes CDR1 WSHSY and CDR2 SAAADI. The CDR3 has 12 amino acids. The CDR3 loop reads CAGRGQNTEAFF. The CDR3 bases are TGCGCCGGCAGGGGGCAAAACACTGAAGCTTTCTTT.

The chain links TRBV2 to TRBJ2-7; D is possibly TRBD2 (5 bases). The germline CDR1 and CDR2 sequences are SNHLY and FYNNEI. This CDR3 region has 14 residues. V lost 1 base and J 5 bases, leaving 12 bases between the germline ends. This chain's CDR3 is CASSEGWMEDEQYF. The CDR3, as DNA: TGTGCCAGCAGTGAAGGGTGGATGGAGGACGAGCAGTACTTC.

The chain uses TRBV5-6 and TRBJ1-5; 7 nucleotides agree with TRBD1. The CDR3 sequence is 13 residues long. V shed 4 bases and J 5 bases; nucleotides not matched to a gene: 3. CDR1 SGHDT and CDR2 YYEEEE come from the germline V gene. The CDR3 region is CASSIDRDQPQHF. CDR3 DNA: TGTGCCAGCAGCATCGACAGGGATCAGCCCCAGCATTTT.

The genes are TRBV18 and TRBJ2-1, with D perhaps matching TRBD2 (5 bases). Germline CDR1 KGHSH, CDR2 LQKENI. The V gene lost 1 base and the J gene lost 7 bases, with 5 bases spanning the gap. This CDR3 spans 12 amino acids. In DNA, the CDR3 is TGTGCCAGCTCACCACAGCGGAATGAGCAGTTCTTC. Translating gives CASSPQRNEQFF.

This chain joins TRBV27 and TRBJ2-1, with 9 positions matching TRBD1. The CDR3 has 18 amino acids. In germline, CDR1 is MNHEY, CDR2 SMNVEV (reference sequence). Trimming removed 2 bases from V and 1 base from J; junction bases left unmatched: 9. The CDR3 reads CASSLPPPTGGSYNEQFF. The CDR3, as DNA: TGTGCCAGCAGTTTACCTCCCCCGACAGGGGGGTCCTACAATGAGCAGTTCTTC.

The J gene is TRBJ2-3, the V gene TRBV6-1, with 8 nucleotides matching TRBD2. The V gene's germline CDR1 is MNHNS and CDR2 SASEGT. This CDR3 spans 16 amino acids. The J segment lost 3 bases and the V segment lost 4 bases, leaving 9 bases of the junction unmatched. The CDR3 reads CASSGRRRGVTDTQYF. CDR3 coding DNA: TGTGCCAGCAGTGGCCGGCGGCGGGGGGTGACAGATACGCAGTATTTT.

The chain links TRBV5-8 to TRBJ1-4, with D possibly being TRBD1 (6 bases). CDR3 size: 15 residues. From germline, CDR1 is SGHTS and CDR2 YDEGEE. V was clipped by 0 bases and J by 8 bases, with 14 bases between them. The CDR3: CASSLGRGQGEKLFF. CDR3 sequence (DNA): TGTGCCAGCAGCTTGGGTCGGGGCCAGGGGGAAAAACTGTTTTTT.

The genes are TRBV6-1 and TRBJ1-1; 9 bases line up with TRBD1. Trimming cost V 8 bases and J 0 bases; bases outside gene matches: 4. This CDR3 contains 14 residues. Germline V gene sequence: CDR1 MNHNS, CDR2 SASEGT. Here the CDR3 reads CASRDRDMNTEAFF. CDR3 nucleotide sequence: TGTGCCAGCCGGGACAGGGATATGAACACTGAAGCTTTCTTT.

This sequence joins TRBV30 and TRBJ2-7; a possible D gene is TRBD1 (5 bases). V lost 4 bases to trimming and J lost 0 bases, with 10 bases between them. Looked up from germline, CDR1 is GTSNPN and CDR2 is SVGIG (reference sequence). The CDR3 length is 13 residues. In DNA, the CDR3 is TGTGCCTGGACTAAGGGGCCCTCCTACGAGCAGTACTTC. It translates to CAWTKGPSYEQYF.

The V and J genes are TRBV6-8 and TRBJ2-1; maybe TRBD2 (6 bases). Looked up from germline, CDR1 is MNHGY and CDR2 is SAAAGT. V dropped 4 bases and J dropped 2 bases, with 15 bases sitting between them. The CDR3 contains 16 residues. CDR3 DNA: TGTGCCAGCAGTTTCTCCCAGGGACTCGCCTACAATGAGCAGTTCTTC. Protein: CASSFSQGLAYNEQFF.

This clone was picked up one time. V gene TRBV2 combines with J gene TRBJ2-7; 11 nucleotides line up with TRBD2. CDR3 length: 14 amino acids. The ends lost 4 bases at V and 6 bases at J; junction bases unmatched: 5. Germline CDR1 is SNHLY and CDR2 is FYNNEI. Here the CDR3 DNA reads TGTGCCAGCAGTGCACTAGCGGGAGCCTCCGAGCAGTACGTC. Amino acid sequence: CASSALAGASEQYV.

The chain combines TRBV5-1 with TRBJ2-7; D not certain. CDR3 size: 13 residues. Germline V gene lookup returns CDR1 SGHRS and CDR2 YFSETQ. The V end lost 0 bases, the J end lost 6 bases, and 10 bases lay between the germline ends. The CDR3 loop reads CASSLELRFEQYF. The DNA of the CDR3 is TGCGCCAGCAGCTTGGAACTGAGGTTCGAGCAGTACTTC.

This chain joins TRBV9 and TRBJ2-7; D call uncertain. The CDR3 runs to 11 residues. The germline CDR1 and CDR2 sequences are SGDLS and YYNGEE. Trimming shortened V by 2 bases and J by 7 bases, and 7 bases separated the two germline ends. The CDR3 coding sequence is TGTGCCAGCAGCGTGGGCCCAGAGCAGTACGTC. Residues: CASSVGPEQYV.

By share, this clone counts as medium-sized (0.01 to 0.1%). The chain uses TRBV6-5 and TRBJ1-2; TRBD1 matches 7 bases. Looked up from germline, CDR1 is MNHEY and CDR2 is SVGAGI. V was pared by 7 bases and J by 0 bases, with 5 bases of the junction left unmatched. The CDR3 has 14 residues. Here the CDR3 reads CASNHRGTNYGYTF. As DNA, the CDR3 is TGTGCCAGCAACCACAGGGGAACTAACTATGGCTACACCTTC.

The rearrangement links TRBV19 to TRBJ2-7; weak D call: TRBD2 (5 bases). The V gene lost 7 bases and the J gene lost 2 bases, with 18 bases spanning the gap. Germline values: CDR1 LNHDA, CDR2 SQIVND (reference sequence). The CDR3 sequence is 15 residues long. The CDR3 DNA sequence: TGTGCCAGTAAGGCCCTGGGCGACGGGACCTACGAGCAGTACTTC. Its protein product is CASKALGDGTYEQYF.

The rearrangement links TRBV7-9 to TRBJ1-4, with D tentatively TRBD1 (6 bases). Germline V gene sequence: CDR1 SEHNR, CDR2 FQNEAQ (reference sequence). This CDR3 region has 16 residues. V lost 4 bases to trimming and J lost 0 bases, with 12 bases between them. The CDR3 is CASSYGTSATNEKLFF. The CDR3 coding sequence is TGTGCCAGCAGCTATGGGACATCTGCAACTAATGAAAAACTGTTTTTT.

The chain couples TRBV10-3 to TRBJ2-5; 10 bases are a match to TRBD2. Germline-derived CDR1 and CDR2 are ENHRY and SYGVKD. The CDR3 totals 17 residues. V shed 0 bases and J 2 bases; nucleotides not matched to a gene: 6. The CDR3 region has the DNA TGTGCCATCAGTGAGTCGACTAGCGGGTCCTTTCAAGAGACCCAGTACTTC. Its protein product is CAISESTSGSFQETQYF.

The table lists this clone with a few counts. The genes are TRBV5-4 and TRBJ1-1; TRBD1 aligns across 11 bases. Looked up from germline, CDR1 is SGHNT and CDR2 is YYREEE (reference sequence). J was trimmed by 4 bases and V by 3 bases; bases with no gene match: 2. CDR3 length: 14 amino acids. CDR3 nucleotides: TGTGCCAGCAGCTGGGACAGGGGGGTCACTGAAGCTTTCTTT. Its protein product is CASSWDRGVTEAFF.

The chain is built from TRBV23-1 and TRBJ1-4; D not resolved. TRBV23-1 is an open reading frame, and its role is uncertain. CDR3 length: 14 residues. V was pared by 2 bases and J by 8 bases, with 12 bases between. CDR3 loop: CASSQVFSREKLFF. CDR3 DNA: TGCGCCAGCAGTCAAGTTTTCTCGCGGGAAAAACTGTTTTTT.

The CDR3 loop reads CSAGTSGSSGEQFF. CDR3 nucleotides: TGCAGCGCCGGGACTAGCGGGAGTTCCGGTGAGCAGTTCTTC. J is TRBJ2-1 and V is TRBV29-1; 14 bases agree with TRBD2. The J segment lost 9 bases and the V segment lost 7 bases, leaving 8 bases of the junction unmatched. Germline lookup yields CDR1 SQVTM and CDR2 ANQGSEA. The CDR3 covers 14 residues.

This clone was seen a few times. The chain joins TRBV30 to TRBJ1-2; TRBD1 might be the D (6 bases). Trimming stripped 0 bases from V and 8 bases from J, with 25 bases between. There are 17 residues in the CDR3. CDR1 is GTSNPN, CDR2 SVGIG, per germline (reference sequence). CDR3 DNA: TGTGCCTGGAGTGTGTTTTTAGGTATTGGGGGCCCAGGCGGCTACACCTTC. Its translation: CAWSVFLGIGGPGGYTF. The full variable domain, completed using reference TRBV30 and TRBJ1-2, is SQTIHQWPATLVQPVGSPLSLECTVEGTSNPNLYWYRQAAGRGLQLLFYSVGIGQISSEVPQNLSASRPQDRQFILSSKKLLLSDSGFYLCAWSVFLGIGGPGGYTFGSGTRLTVV.